The T cell receptor beta chain under discussion was sequenced for a study of cytomegalovirus exposure and HLA in healthy donors. This CDR3 region has 15 residues. The germline CDR1 and CDR2 sequences are SGHNT and YYREEE (reference sequence). With V trimmed by 2 bases and J by 2 bases, 3 bases remained unmatched. PCR was performed using 60 Vbeta and 13 Jbeta primers. The assay was immunoSEQ multiplex PCR, and TCRdb's table has in-frame clones only and misses some. The sample shows about 92,000 clones, around 74% of them seen only once. Healthy bone marrow donors supplied every sample. Source material: PBMCs. This TCR came from a man aged 45-65 years in good health and CMV-seropositive. The chain couples TRBV5-4 to TRBJ2-3; 9 nucleotides align to TRBD1. The CDR3 region is CASSFRDRVTDTQYF. Written as DNA, the CDR3 is TGTGCCAGCAGCTTCCGGGACAGGGTCACAGATACGCAGTATTTT.